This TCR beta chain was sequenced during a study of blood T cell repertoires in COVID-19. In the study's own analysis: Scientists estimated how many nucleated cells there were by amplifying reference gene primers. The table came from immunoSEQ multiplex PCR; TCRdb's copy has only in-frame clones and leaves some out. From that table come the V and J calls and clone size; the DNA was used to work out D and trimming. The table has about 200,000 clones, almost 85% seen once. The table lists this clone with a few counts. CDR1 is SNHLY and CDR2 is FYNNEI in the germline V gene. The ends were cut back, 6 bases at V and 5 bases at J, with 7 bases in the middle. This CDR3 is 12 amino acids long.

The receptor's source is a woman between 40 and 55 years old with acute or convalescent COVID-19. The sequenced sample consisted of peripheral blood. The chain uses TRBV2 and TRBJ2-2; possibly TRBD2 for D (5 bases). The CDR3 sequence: CASRGSTGELFF. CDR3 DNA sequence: TGTGCCAGCAGGGGGAGTACCGGGGAGCTGTTTTTT. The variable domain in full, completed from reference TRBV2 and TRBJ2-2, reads EPEVTQTPSHQVTQMGQEVILRCVPISNHLYFYWYRQILGQKVEFLVSFYNNEISEKSEIFDDQFSVERPDGSNFTLKIRSTKLEDSAMYFCASRGSTGELFFGEGSRLTVL.